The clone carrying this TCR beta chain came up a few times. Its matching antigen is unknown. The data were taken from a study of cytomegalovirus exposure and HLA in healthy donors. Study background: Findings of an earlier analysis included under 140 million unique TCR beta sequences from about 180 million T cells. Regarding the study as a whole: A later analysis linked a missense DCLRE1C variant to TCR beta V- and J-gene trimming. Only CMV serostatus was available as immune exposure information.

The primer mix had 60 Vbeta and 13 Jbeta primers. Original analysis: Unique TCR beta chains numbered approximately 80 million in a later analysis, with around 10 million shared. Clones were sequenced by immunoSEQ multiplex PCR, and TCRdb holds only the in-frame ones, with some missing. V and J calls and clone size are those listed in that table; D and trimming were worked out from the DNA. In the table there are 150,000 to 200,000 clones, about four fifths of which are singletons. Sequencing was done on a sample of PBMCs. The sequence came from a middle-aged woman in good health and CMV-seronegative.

CDR3 sequence reads: CAWSQTRNTEAFF. In nucleotides, the CDR3 is TGTGCCTGGAGTCAGACAAGGAACACTGAAGCTTTCTTT. This sequence joins TRBV30 and TRBJ1-1; D remains ambiguous. Germline V CDR1 and CDR2: GTSNPN, SVGIG (reference sequence). The CDR3 totals 13 residues. V was clipped by 2 bases and J by 1 base, with 8 bases between them.